This is a list of T cell receptor beta chains from one sample in a study of blood T cell repertoires in COVID-19. The data were produced by immunoSEQ multiplex PCR, yet TCRdb's version contains in-frame clones alone and is incomplete. The profile covers roughly 83,000 clones, with more than 85% appearing a single time and roughly 8% taken by the ten largest. The sequenced material came from peripheral blood. These receptors were taken from a man at least 80 years old with active or convalescent COVID-19. Both conserved end residues are part of each CDR3. A D gene is named only where the DNA matches it firmly.

cdr3_nt	cdr3_aa	v_call	j_call	d_call
TGTGCCAGCAGTCAAATGGGGAGGTCCACAGATACGCAGTATTTT	CASSQMGRSTDTQYF	TRBV25-1	TRBJ2-3	.
TGTGCCAGCAGCTTATCCCGGGTAGATACGCAGTATTTT	CASSLSRVDTQYF	TRBV7-2	TRBJ2-3	.
TGCGCCAGCAGTGAGTCGTTCTCTGAAAAACTGTTTTTT	CASSESFSEKLFF	TRBV10-1	TRBJ1-4	.
TGTGCCAGTAGCTGGGGACTAGCGGGAGGAGATACGCAGTATTTT	CASSWGLAGGDTQYF	TRBV19	TRBJ2-3	TRBD2
TGTGCCAGCAGTGAACCAGGGGTGAACGGAAAACTGTTTTTT	CASSEPGVNGKLFF	TRBV6-1	TRBJ1-4	.
TGTGCCAGCAGCTTAGTTGGCTCTTCCTCTGGAAACACCATATATTTT	CASSLVGSSSGNTIYF	TRBV7-2	TRBJ1-3	.
TGCGCCAGCAGTGAGCGCAGGGGCACTGAAGCTTTCTTT	CASSERRGTEAFF	TRBV10-1	TRBJ1-1	.
TGTGCCAGTAGTATCCGGGGGAGGGGATTCATTGAAGCTTTCTTT	CASSIRGRGFIEAFF	TRBV19	TRBJ1-1	.
TGTGCCAGTAGTATATTCACAGGCCCCGGTGGGTACACCTTC	CASSIFTGPGGYTF	TRBV19	TRBJ1-2	.
TGTGCCACCAGGGGGCCGGGACTAGCGGGAGGAAGCCATGAGCAGTTCTTC	CATRGPGLAGGSHEQFF	TRBV24-1	TRBJ2-1	TRBD2
TGTGCCAGCAGCTTAGGCGGACCAGGGGGCTCTGGAAACACCATATATTTT	CASSLGGPGGSGNTIYF	TRBV7-2	TRBJ1-3	TRBD1
TGTGCCAGTAGTTTTACGGGTGCCGGGGGAAACACCATATATTTT	CASSFTGAGGNTIYF	TRBV19	TRBJ1-3	.
TGCGCCAGCAGTGTGACCAGGGGGGCAGGGACTGAAGCTTTCTTT	CASSVTRGAGTEAFF	TRBV10-1	TRBJ1-1	TRBD1
TGCAGTGCTAGATCAATAGAGACCCAGTACTTC	CSARSIETQYF	TRBV20-1	TRBJ2-5	.
TGTGCCAGCAGTCTACAGGACTATGGCTACACCTTC	CASSLQDYGYTF	TRBV2	TRBJ1-2	.
TGTGCCAGCAGTTGGGAGACAATGGGCTACACCTTC	CASSWETMGYTF	TRBV12-3/TRBV12-4	TRBJ1-2	.